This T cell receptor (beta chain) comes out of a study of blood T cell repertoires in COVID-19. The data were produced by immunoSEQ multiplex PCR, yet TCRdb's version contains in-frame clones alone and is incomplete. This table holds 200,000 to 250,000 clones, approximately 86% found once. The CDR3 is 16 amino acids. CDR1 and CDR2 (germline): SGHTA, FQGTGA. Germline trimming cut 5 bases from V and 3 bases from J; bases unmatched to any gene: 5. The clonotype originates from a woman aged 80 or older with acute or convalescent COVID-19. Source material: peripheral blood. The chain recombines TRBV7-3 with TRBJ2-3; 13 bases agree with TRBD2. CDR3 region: CASSTRLAGGTDTQYF. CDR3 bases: TGTGCCAGCAGCACCAGACTAGCGGGGGGAACAGATACGCAGTATTTT. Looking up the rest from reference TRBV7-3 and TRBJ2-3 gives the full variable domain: GAGVSQTPSNKVTEKGKYVELRCDPISGHTALYWYRQSLGQGPEFLIYFQGTGAADDSGLPNDRFFAVRPEGSVSTLKIQRTERGDSAVYLCASSTRLAGGTDTQYFGPGTRLTVL.